One and the same sample provided the 23 T cell receptor beta chains below, sequenced in a study of T cell responses to AZD1222 COVID-19 vaccine. Here immunoSEQ multiplex PCR was the method, and the copy in TCRdb shows in-frame clones only, minus some. Of roughly 150,000 clones listed, 80% to 95% are singletons. Specimen: peripheral blood, collected on day 0 of AZD1222 vaccination. The receptors come from an adult in good health.

V is TRBV6-5 and J is TRBJ2-1; 14 positions agree with TRBD2. The V gene's germline CDR1 is MNHEY and CDR2 SVGAGI. With V trimmed by 2 bases and J by 7 bases, 4 bases remained unmatched. CDR3 length: 16 amino acids. The CDR3 sequence is CASSYPGTSGSNEQFF. CDR3 sequence (DNA): TGTGCCAGCAGTTACCCTGGGACTAGCGGGAGTAATGAGCAGTTCTTC.

Here the CDR3 DNA reads TGTGCCAGCAGTTTAACCGGACTGACAAGGGCTTTCTTT. Amino acids: CASSLTGLTRAFF. The chain is built from TRBV27 and TRBJ1-1; no clear D gene. Trimming took 2 bases from V and 11 from J, leaving 15 bases between them. Per germline, CDR1 MNHEY and CDR2 SMNVEV (reference sequence). CDR3 length: 13 residues.

This clone occurred a few times. This rearrangement joins TRBV11-2 to TRBJ2-1; the D is unclear. The germline gives CDR1 SGHAT, CDR2 FQNNGV. This CDR3 is 13 amino acids long. Trimming removed 0 bases from V and 10 bases from J, with 10 bases in between. The CDR3: CASSLEPLKEQFF. CDR3 bases: TGTGCCAGCAGCTTAGAACCCTTGAAGGAGCAGTTCTTC. Using reference TRBV11-2 and TRBJ2-1 for the parts outside the CDR3, the full variable domain is EAGVAQSPRYKIIEKRQSVAFWCNPISGHATLYWYQQILGQGPKLLIQFQNNGVVDDSQLPKDRFSAERLKGVDSTLKIQPAKLEDSAVYLCASSLEPLKEQFFGPGTRLTVL.

V usage is TRBV28 and J usage is TRBJ1-1, with D perhaps matching TRBD1 (5 bases). CDR3 length: 14 residues. V shed 6 bases and J shed 3 bases, with 14 bases lying between them. The germline V gene encodes CDR1 MDHEN and CDR2 SYDVKM. CDR3 loop: CASSLRGGYTEAFF. The CDR3 region has the DNA TGTGCCAGCAGCCTACGCGGGGGATACACTGAAGCTTTCTTT.

V is TRBV19 and J is TRBJ1-3, with 9 bases matching TRBD1. The trim removed 5 bases at V and 0 bases at J, leaving 8 bases unmatched. There are 17 residues in the CDR3. The V gene's germline CDR1 is LNHDA and CDR2 SQIVND (reference sequence). CDR3 in DNA: TGTGCCAGTAGTTCCGGGACAGGGTTGTTCTCTGGAAACACCATATATTTT. Its translation is CASSSGTGLFSGNTIYF.

The chain is built from TRBV6-5 and TRBJ1-1; D not certain. The V and J ends lost 0 bases and 5 bases respectively, with 13 bases between them. Germline CDR1 and CDR2: MNHEY and SVGAGI. This CDR3 is built from 15 residues. The CDR3 DNA reads TGTGCCAGCAGTTACTCCCCTTCTCGGAGGACTGAAGCTTTCTTT. It is translated as CASSYSPSRRTEAFF.

The gene calls are TRBV4-1 and TRBJ1-4, with D possibly matching TRBD1 (5 bases). CDR3 length: 15 residues. Germline V gene lookup returns CDR1 MGHRA and CDR2 YSYEKL. V gave up 2 bases and J gave up 3 bases, with 10 bases separating them. CDR3 nucleotide sequence: TGCGCCAGCAGCCAACTCCCGGGGGCTAATGAAAAACTGTTTTTT. It translates to CASSQLPGANEKLFF.

This chain uses TRBV7-6 with TRBJ1-1; possibly TRBD1 for D (6 bases). CDR3 size: 13 residues. Germline V CDR1 and CDR2: SGHVS, FNYEAQ. Trimming removed 0 bases from V and 11 bases from J, with 13 bases in between. The DNA for the CDR3 is TGTGCCAGCAGCTTAGCGACAGGTACGAGGGCTTTCTTT. Amino acids: CASSLATGTRAFF.

The chain is built from TRBV2 and TRBJ1-2; 12 bases align to TRBD1. The CDR3 sequence is 13 residues long. The germline gives CDR1 SNHLY, CDR2 FYNNEI. Trimming took 5 bases from V and 7 from J; bases not matched to a gene: 2. CDR3 nucleotide sequence: TGTGCCAGCAGTTTGGGACAGGGGGCTGGCTACACCTTC. It yields the protein CASSLGQGAGYTF.

V gene TRBV7-9 combines with J gene TRBJ1-4; no reliable D call. The CDR3 covers 15 residues. V was clipped by 2 bases and J by 7 bases, with 14 bases between them. The germline gives CDR1 SEHNR, CDR2 FQNEAQ (reference sequence). The CDR3 DNA reads TGTGCCAGCAGCTTATTTCAGTTAGTGGGTGAAAAACTGTTTTTT. Encoded protein: CASSLFQLVGEKLFF.

The chain combines TRBV30 with TRBJ1-5, with D uncertain. Germline V gene sequence: CDR1 GTSNPN, CDR2 SVGIG (reference sequence). Trimming shortened V by 3 bases and J by 3 bases, and 12 bases separated the two germline ends. The CDR3 contains 14 residues. CDR3 bases: TGTGCCTGGAGCGGGGTTTTGATCAATCAGCCCCAGCATTTT. This gives the protein CAWSGVLINQPQHF.

This chain connects TRBV5-8 to TRBJ2-4, with D possibly TRBD1 on 6 matching bases. The germline V gene has CDR1 SGHTS and CDR2 YDEGEE. V lost 2 bases, J lost 0 bases, and 18 bases lay in between. This CDR3 is built from 18 residues. The CDR3: CASSFGAGTKLAKNIQYF. CDR3 DNA sequence: TGTGCCAGCAGCTTTGGGGCCGGGACAAAGTTAGCCAAAAACATTCAGTACTTC.

This chain links TRBV7-2 with TRBJ2-1; 10 nucleotides match TRBD2. Looked up from germline, CDR1 is SGHTA and CDR2 is FQGNSA. Unmatched junction bases numbered 7, after V lost 5 bases and J lost 3 bases. The CDR3 extends over 16 amino acids. DNA for the CDR3: TGTGCCAGCAGCCGCCAGACTAGCGGGTTCTACAATGAGCAGTTCTTC. Its protein is CASSRQTSGFYNEQFF.

CDR3: CASRRGTGARDTIYF. In nucleotides, the CDR3 is TGTGCCAGCAGACGGGGGACAGGGGCTAGAGACACCATATATTTT. V is TRBV6-5 and J is TRBJ1-3, with 10 positions matching TRBD1. V lost 6 bases and J lost 8; bases outside the gene matches: 10. CDR3 length: 15 residues. Germline V gene sequence: CDR1 MNHEY, CDR2 SVGAGI.

The CDR3 here is CASSPNSAGGINEQFF. The CDR3 nucleotides read TGTGCCAGCAGCCCAAACTCAGCGGGGGGGATCAATGAGCAGTTCTTC. The chain has TRBV7-9 and TRBJ2-1; 10 positions agree with TRBD2. Germline V gene sequence: CDR1 SEHNR, CDR2 FQNEAQ (reference sequence). CDR3 size: 16 residues. Trimming at V came to 5 bases and at J to 6 bases, leaving 10 bases not matched to a gene. Full variable domain (missing parts from reference TRBV7-9 and TRBJ2-1): DTGVSQNPRHKITKRGQNVTFRCDPISEHNRLYWYRQTLGQGPEFLTYFQNEAQLEKSRLLSDRFSAERPKGSFSTLEIQRTEQGDSAMYLCASSPNSAGGINEQFFGPGTRLTVL.

CDR3 amino acids: CASSLAGGRTDTQYF. The CDR3 DNA reads TGCGCCAGCAGCTTGGCGGGGGGTCGCACAGATACGCAGTATTTT. The chain is built from TRBV5-1 and TRBJ2-3; 7 nucleotides match TRBD2. Germline lookup yields CDR1 SGHRS and CDR2 YFSETQ. The CDR3 runs 15 residues. Trimming at V came to 0 bases and at J to 1 base, leaving 2 bases not matched to a gene.

The chain couples TRBV6-2 or TRBV6-3 to TRBJ1-5; D remains ambiguous. The CDR3 is 14 residues long. Trimming removed 2 bases from V and 1 base from J, with 6 bases in between. Germline loops: CDR1 MNHEY, CDR2 SVGEGT. CDR3: CASSYPASNQPQHF. DNA of the CDR3: TGTGCCAGCAGTTACCCCGCCAGCAATCAGCCCCAGCATTTT.

The chain uses TRBV3-1 (or the pseudogene TRBV3-2) and TRBJ2-3, with D maybe TRBD2 (5 bases). The V gene lost 2 bases and the J gene lost 6 bases, with 12 bases spanning the gap. CDR3 length equals 14 residues. In germline, CDR1 is LGHDT, CDR2 YNNKEL (reference sequence). The chain's CDR3 is CASSQQVGGDTQYF. CDR3 sequence (DNA): TGTGCCAGCAGCCAACAGGTAGGCGGGGATACGCAGTATTTT.

The chain carries TRBV6-1 and TRBJ1-2, with TRBD1 as a possible D gene (5 bases). The V and J ends lost 4 bases and 2 bases respectively, with 17 bases between them. Germline values: CDR1 MNHNS, CDR2 SASEGT. The CDR3 covers 16 residues. The CDR3 bases are TGTGCCAGCAGTGGTCGCGCGGGACTGCTAAACTATGGCTACACCTTC. Protein sequence: CASSGRAGLLNYGYTF.

The V and J genes are TRBV5-6 and TRBJ1-4; no reliable D call. The CDR3 contains 11 residues. V was trimmed by 0 bases and J by 8 bases, leaving 2 bases between them. Germline lookup yields CDR1 SGHDT and CDR2 YYEEEE. CDR3 sequence: CASSLGEKLFF. In DNA, the CDR3 is TGTGCCAGCAGCTTGGGGGAAAAACTGTTTTTT.

This chain uses TRBV4-1 with TRBJ2-1, with D perhaps TRBD2 (5 bases). Per the germline V gene, CDR1 is MGHRA and CDR2 is YSYEKL. The CDR3 runs 17 residues. Deletions cut 3 bases from V and 5 bases from J, with 20 bases between. This CDR3 is CASSQFQLGGVDNEQFF. CDR3 in DNA: TGCGCCAGCAGCCAGTTCCAACTAGGCGGAGTCGACAATGAGCAGTTCTTC.

The chain employs TRBV11-1 and TRBJ1-6, with 7 bases matching TRBD1. V trimming: 6 bases; J trimming: 7 bases; junction bases outside the gene matches: 9. The CDR3 contains 15 residues. The germline CDR1 and CDR2 sequences are SGHAT and FQDESV (reference sequence). CDR3 DNA sequence: TGTGCCAGCAGTCGGGACAGCGGGCCGAATTCACCCCTCCACTTT. This codes for CASSRDSGPNSPLHF.

This rearrangement joins TRBV27 to TRBJ2-5; TRBD2 aligns across 12 bases. The CDR3 runs to 17 residues. With V trimmed by 8 bases and J by 5 bases, 15 bases remained unmatched. Germline V lookup: CDR1 MNHEY, CDR2 SMNVEV (reference sequence). The CDR3 reads CASHGKRTSGAPETQYF. DNA for the CDR3: TGTGCCAGCCACGGAAAAAGGACTAGCGGGGCCCCGGAGACCCAGTACTTC.